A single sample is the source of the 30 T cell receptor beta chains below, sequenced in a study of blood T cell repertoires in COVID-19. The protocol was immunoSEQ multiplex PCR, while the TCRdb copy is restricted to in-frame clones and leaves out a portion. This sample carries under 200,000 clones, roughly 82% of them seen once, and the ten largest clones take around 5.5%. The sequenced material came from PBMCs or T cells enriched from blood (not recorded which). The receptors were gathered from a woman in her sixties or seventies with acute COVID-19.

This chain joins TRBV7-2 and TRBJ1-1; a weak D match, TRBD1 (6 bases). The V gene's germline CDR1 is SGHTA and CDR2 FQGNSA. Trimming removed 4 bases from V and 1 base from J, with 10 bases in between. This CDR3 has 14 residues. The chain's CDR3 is CASSSQGANTEAFF. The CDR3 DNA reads TGTGCCAGCAGCTCACAGGGAGCGAACACTGAAGCTTTCTTT.

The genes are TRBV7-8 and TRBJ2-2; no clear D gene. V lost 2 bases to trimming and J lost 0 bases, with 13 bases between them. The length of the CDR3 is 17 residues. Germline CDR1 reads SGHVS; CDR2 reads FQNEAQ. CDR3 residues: CASSLLGRRTNTGELFF. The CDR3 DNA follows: TGTGCCAGCAGCTTATTGGGTCGCAGGACGAACACCGGGGAGCTGTTTTTT.

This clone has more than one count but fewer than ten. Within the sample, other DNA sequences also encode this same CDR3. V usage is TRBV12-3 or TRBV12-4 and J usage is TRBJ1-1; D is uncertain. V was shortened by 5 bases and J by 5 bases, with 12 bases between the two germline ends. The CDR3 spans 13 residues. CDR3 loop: CASSGPGGTEAFF. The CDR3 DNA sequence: TGTGCCAGCAGTGGGCCGGGCGGGACTGAAGCTTTCTTT.

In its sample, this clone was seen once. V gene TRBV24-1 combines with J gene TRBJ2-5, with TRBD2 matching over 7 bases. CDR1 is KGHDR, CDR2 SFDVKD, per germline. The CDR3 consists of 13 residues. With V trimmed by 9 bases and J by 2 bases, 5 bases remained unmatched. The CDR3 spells CATARGLQETQYF. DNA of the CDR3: TGTGCCACCGCTAGGGGACTACAAGAGACCCAGTACTTC.

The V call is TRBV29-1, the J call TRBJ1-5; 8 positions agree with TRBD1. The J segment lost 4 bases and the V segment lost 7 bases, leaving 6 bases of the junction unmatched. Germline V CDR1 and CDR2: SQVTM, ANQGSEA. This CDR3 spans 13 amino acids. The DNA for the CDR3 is TGCAGCGCCTGGACAGGGACGAATCAGCCCCAGCATTTT. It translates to CSAWTGTNQPQHF.

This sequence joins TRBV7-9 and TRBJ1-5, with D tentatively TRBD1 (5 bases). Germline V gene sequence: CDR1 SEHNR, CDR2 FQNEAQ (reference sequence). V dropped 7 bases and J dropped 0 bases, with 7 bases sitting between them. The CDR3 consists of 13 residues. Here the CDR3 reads CASTQGSNQPQHF. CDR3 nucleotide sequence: TGTGCCAGCACCCAGGGTAGCAATCAGCCCCAGCATTTT.

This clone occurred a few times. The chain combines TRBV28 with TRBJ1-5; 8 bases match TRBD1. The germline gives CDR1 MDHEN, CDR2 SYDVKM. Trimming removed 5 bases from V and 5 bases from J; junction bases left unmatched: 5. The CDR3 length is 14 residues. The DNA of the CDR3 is TGTGCCAGCAGTAGGACAGGGTGGGATCAGCCCCAGCATTTT. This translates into CASSRTGWDQPQHF.

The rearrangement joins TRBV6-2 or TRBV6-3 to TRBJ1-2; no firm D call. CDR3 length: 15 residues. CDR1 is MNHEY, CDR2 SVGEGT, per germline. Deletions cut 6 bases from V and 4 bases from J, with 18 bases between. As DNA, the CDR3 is TGTGCCAGCAGCCGCGGAGCAATGAACCTCTATGGCTACACCTTC. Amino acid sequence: CASSRGAMNLYGYTF.

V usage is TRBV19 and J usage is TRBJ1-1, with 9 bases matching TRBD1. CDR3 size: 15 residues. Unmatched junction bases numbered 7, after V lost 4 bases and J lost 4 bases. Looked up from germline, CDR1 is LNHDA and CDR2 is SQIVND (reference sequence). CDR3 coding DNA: TGTGCCAGTAGTAGTCGACAGGGGGTGACCACTGAAGCTTTCTTT. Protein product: CASSSRQGVTTEAFF.

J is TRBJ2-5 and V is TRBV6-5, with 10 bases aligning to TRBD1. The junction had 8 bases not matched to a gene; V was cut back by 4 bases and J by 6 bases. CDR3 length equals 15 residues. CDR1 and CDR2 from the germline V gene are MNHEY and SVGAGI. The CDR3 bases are TGTGCCAGCAGTTCCGGGACAGGGGTGATAAAGACCCAGTACTTC. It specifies CASSSGTGVIKTQYF.

The CDR3 sequence: CASNNNRGRSSPLHF. The CDR3 DNA reads TGTGCCAGTAATAATAACAGGGGGCGAAGCTCACCCCTCCACTTT. The chain links TRBV19 to TRBJ1-6; TRBD1 matches 9 bases. The CDR3 spans 15 residues. Germline trimming cut 7 bases from V and 10 bases from J; bases unmatched to any gene: 11. The germline V gene has CDR1 LNHDA and CDR2 SQIVND (reference sequence).

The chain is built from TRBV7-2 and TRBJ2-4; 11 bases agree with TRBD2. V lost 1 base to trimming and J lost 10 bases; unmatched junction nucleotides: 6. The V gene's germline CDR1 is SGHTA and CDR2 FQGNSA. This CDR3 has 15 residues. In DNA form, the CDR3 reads TGTGCCAGCAGCTTAGAGGCTAGCGGGGGGCAGATTCAGTACTTC. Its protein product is CASSLEASGGQIQYF.

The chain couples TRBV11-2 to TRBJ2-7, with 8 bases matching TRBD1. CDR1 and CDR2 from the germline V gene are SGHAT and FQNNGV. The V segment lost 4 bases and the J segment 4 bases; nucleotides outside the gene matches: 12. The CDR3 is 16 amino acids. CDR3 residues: CASSSSLTGAEYEQYV. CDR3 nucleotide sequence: TGTGCCAGCAGCTCCTCCCTGACAGGGGCCGAATACGAGCAGTACGTC.

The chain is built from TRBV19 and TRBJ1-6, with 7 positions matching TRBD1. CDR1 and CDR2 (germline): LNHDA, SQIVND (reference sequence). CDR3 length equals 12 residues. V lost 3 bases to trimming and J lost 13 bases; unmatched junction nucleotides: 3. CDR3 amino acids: CASSIDRAPLHF. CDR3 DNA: TGTGCCAGTAGTATTGACAGGGCGCCCCTCCACTTT.

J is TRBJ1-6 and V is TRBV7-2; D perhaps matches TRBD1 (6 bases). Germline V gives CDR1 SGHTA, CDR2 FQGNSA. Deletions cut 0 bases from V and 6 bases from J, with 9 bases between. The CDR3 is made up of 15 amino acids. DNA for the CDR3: TGTGCCAGCAGCTTAGCTCCAGGGGCTAATTCACCCCTCCACTTT. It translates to CASSLAPGANSPLHF.

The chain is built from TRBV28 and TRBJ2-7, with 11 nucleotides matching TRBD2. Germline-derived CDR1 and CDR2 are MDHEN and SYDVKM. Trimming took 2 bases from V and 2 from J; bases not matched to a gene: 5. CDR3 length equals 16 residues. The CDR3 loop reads CASSLASGGLTYEQYV. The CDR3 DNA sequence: TGTGCCAGCAGTTTAGCTAGCGGGGGGCTGACCTACGAGCAGTACGTC.

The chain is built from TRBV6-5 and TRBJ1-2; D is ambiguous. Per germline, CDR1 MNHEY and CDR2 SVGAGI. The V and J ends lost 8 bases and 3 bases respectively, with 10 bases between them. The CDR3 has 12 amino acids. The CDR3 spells CASGSVDYGYTF. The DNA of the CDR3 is TGTGCCAGCGGTTCGGTGGACTATGGCTACACCTTC.

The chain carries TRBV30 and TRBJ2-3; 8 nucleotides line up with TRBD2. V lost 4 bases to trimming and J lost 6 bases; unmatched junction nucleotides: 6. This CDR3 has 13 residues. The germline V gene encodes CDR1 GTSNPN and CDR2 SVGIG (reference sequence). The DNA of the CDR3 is TGTGCCTGGAACACGGGAGGGAGGGATACGCAGTATTTT. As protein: CAWNTGGRDTQYF.

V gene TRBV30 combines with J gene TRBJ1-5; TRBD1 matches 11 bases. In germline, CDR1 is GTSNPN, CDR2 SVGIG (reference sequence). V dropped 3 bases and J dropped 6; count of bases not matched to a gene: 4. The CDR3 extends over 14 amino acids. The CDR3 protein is CAWRGQGDGQPQHF. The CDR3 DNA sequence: TGTGCCTGGAGGGGACAGGGGGATGGTCAGCCCCAGCATTTT.

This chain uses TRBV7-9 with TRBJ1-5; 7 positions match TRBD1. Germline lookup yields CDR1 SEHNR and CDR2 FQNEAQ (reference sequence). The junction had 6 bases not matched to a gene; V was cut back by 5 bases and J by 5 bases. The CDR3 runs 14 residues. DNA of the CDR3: TGTGCCAGCAGCCTCCGGGACAGCTATCAGCCCCAGCATTTT. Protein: CASSLRDSYQPQHF.

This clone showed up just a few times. CDR3 sequence (DNA): TGTGCCAGCAGCCCCCCTAAGGGGCGTCCTAGCACAGATACGCAGTATTTT. This encodes CASSPPKGRPSTDTQYF. This chain connects TRBV3-1 (or the pseudogene TRBV3-2) to TRBJ2-3; possible D gene TRBD1, 5 bases. The V end was cut by 4 bases, the J end by 0 bases, with 17 bases between. Germline assignment: CDR1 LGHDT and CDR2 YNNKEL (reference sequence). The CDR3 runs 17 residues.

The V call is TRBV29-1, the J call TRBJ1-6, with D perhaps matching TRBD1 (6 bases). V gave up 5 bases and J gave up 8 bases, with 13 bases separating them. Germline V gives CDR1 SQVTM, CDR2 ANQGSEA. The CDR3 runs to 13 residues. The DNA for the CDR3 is TGCAGCGTTCTAACAGGGTCGGATTCACCCCTCCACTTT. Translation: CSVLTGSDSPLHF.

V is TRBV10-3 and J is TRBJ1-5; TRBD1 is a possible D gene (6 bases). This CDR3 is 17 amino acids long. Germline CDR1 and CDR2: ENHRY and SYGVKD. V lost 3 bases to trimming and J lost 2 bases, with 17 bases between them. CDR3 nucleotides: TGTGCCATCAGTGAATCCGCAACAGGGTCGGGCAATCAGCCCCAGCATTTT. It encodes CAISESATGSGNQPQHF.

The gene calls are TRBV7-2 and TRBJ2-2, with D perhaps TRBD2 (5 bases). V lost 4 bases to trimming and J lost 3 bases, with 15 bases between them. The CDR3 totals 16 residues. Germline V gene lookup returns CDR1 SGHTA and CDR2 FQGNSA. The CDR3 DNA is TGTGCCAGCAGCTCCCCCGGGCGAGGGTACACCGGGGAGCTGTTTTTT. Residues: CASSSPGRGYTGELFF.

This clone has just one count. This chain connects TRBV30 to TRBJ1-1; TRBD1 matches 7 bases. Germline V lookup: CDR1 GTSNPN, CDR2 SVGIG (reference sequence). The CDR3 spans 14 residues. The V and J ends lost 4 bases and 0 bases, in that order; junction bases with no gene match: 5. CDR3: CAWKRGTVNTEAFF. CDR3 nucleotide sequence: TGTGCCTGGAAGAGAGGGACAGTGAACACTGAAGCTTTCTTT.

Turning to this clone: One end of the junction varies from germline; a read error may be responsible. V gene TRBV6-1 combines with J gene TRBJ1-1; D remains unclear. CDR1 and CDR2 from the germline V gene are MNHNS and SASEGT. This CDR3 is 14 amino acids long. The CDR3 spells CASIEQLKNTEAFF. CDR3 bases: TGTGCCAGCATTGAACAACTAAAGAACACTGAAGCTTTCTTT.

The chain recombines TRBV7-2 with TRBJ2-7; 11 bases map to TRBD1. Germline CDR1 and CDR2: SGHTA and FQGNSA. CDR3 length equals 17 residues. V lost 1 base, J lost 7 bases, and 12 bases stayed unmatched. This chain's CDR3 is CASSLVGLGQGVWEQYF. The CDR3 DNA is TGTGCCAGCAGCTTAGTAGGGTTGGGACAGGGGGTTTGGGAGCAGTACTTC.

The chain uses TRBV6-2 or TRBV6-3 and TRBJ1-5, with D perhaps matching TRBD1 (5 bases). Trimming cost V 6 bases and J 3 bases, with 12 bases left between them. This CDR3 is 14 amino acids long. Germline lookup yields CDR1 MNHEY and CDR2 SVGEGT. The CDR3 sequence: CASSAQGFNQPQHF. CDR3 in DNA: TGTGCCAGCAGCGCGCAGGGTTTCAATCAGCCCCAGCATTTT.

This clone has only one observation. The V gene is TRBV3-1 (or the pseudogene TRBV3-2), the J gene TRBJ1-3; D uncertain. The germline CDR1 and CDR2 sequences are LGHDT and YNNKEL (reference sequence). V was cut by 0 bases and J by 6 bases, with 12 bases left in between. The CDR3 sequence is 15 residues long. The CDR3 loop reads CASSQDRYRPNTIYF. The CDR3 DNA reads TGTGCCAGCAGCCAAGACCGCTACCGCCCAAACACCATATATTTT.

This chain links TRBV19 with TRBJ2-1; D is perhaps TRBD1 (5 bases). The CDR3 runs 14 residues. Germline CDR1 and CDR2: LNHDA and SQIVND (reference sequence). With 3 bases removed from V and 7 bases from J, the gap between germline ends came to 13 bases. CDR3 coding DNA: TGTGCCAGTAGTATGGAAGGGGCGCAAAATGAGCAGTTCTTC. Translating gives CASSMEGAQNEQFF.